This TCR beta chain originates from a study of identical twins. Study results and caveats: The abundant beta clonotypes from cord blood had fewer insertions, and memory repertoires had none of this.

With template switching, a universal primer site was added, and the cDNA carried unique molecular identifiers. A single record per CDR3 protein comes from TCRdb applying MiXCR to the 5' RACE reads. The sample has roughly 630,000 distinct CDR3 sequences; roughly 6.6% are singletons. Comment on this clonotype: As yet, its antigen is unknown.

In every case, the donor was a healthy Caucasian. There are 14 residues in the CDR3. Germline values: CDR1 SNHLY, CDR2 FYNNEI. The V gene end was trimmed by 8 bases and the J gene end by 6 bases; junction bases not matched to a gene: 12. In addition, the sample was reused for a study of yellow fever vaccine responses in identical twins.

The clonotype originates from a woman under 30 in good health. Material for sequencing was PBMCs. The V call is TRBV2, the J call TRBJ2-7; TRBD1 agrees at 8 bases. CDR3 in DNA: TGTGCCAGCGCCCAAGGAGGACAGGGAAGCGAGCAGTACTTC. As protein: CASAQGGQGSEQYF. Looking up the rest from reference TRBV2 and TRBJ2-7 gives the full variable domain: EPEVTQTPSHQVTQMGQEVILRCVPISNHLYFYWYRQILGQKVEFLVSFYNNEISEKSEIFDDQFSVERPDGSNFTLKIRSTKLEDSAMYFCASAQGGQGSEQYFGPGTRLTVT.